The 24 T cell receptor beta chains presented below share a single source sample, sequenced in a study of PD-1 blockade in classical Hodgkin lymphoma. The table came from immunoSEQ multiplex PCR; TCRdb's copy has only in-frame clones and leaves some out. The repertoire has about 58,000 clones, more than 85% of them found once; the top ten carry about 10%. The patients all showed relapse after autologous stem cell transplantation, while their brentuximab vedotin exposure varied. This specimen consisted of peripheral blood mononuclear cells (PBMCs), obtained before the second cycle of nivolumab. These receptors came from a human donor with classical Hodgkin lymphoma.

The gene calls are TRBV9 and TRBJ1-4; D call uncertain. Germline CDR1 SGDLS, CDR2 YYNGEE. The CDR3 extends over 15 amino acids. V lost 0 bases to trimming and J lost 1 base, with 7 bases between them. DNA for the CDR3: TGTGCCAGCAGCGTAGGGGAGGTAACTAATGAAAAACTGTTTTTT. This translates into CASSVGEVTNEKLFF.

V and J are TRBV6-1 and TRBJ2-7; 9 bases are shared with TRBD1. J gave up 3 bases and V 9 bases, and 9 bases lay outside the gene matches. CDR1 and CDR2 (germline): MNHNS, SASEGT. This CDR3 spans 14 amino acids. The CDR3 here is CASLTGTGIYEQYF. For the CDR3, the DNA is TGTGCCAGTCTGACCGGGACAGGGATCTACGAGCAGTACTTC.

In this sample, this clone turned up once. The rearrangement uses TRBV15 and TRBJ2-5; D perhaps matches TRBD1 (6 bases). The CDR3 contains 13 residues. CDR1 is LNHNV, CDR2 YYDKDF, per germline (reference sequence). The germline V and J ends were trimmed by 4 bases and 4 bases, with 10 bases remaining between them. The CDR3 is CATSITRGETQYF. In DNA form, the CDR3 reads TGTGCCACCAGCATAACCAGGGGAGAGACCCAGTACTTC.

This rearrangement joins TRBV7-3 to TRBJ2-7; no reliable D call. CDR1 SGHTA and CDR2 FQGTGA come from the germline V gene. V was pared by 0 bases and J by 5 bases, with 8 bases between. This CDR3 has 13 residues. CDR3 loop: CASSLTVLDEQYF. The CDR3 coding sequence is TGTGCCAGCAGCTTAACAGTCCTAGACGAGCAGTACTTC.

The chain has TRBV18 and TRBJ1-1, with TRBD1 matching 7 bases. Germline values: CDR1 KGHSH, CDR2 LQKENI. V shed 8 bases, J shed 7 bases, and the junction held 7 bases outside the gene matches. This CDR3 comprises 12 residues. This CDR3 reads CASTGQNVEAFF. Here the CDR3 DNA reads TGTGCCAGCACGGGACAGAACGTTGAAGCTTTCTTT.

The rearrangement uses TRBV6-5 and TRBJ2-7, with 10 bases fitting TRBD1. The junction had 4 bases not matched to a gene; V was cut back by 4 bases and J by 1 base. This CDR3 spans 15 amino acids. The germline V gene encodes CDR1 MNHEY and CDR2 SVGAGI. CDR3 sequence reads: CASSSRTGGSYEQYF. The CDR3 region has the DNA TGTGCCAGCAGTTCGAGGACAGGGGGATCCTACGAGCAGTACTTC.

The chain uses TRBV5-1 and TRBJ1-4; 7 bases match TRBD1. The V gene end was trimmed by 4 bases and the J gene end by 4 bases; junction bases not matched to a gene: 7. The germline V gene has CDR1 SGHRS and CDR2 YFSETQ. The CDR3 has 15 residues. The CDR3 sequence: CASSGPGQSNEKLFF. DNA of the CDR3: TGCGCCAGCAGCGGCCCGGGACAGAGTAATGAAAAACTGTTTTTT.

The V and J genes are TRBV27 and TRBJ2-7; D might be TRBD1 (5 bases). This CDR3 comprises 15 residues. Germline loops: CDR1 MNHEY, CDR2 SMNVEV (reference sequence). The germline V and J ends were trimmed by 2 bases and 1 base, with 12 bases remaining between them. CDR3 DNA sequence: TGTGCCAGCAGTTTAAGATTCAGGGAATCCTACGAGCAGTACTTC. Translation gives CASSLRFRESYEQYF.

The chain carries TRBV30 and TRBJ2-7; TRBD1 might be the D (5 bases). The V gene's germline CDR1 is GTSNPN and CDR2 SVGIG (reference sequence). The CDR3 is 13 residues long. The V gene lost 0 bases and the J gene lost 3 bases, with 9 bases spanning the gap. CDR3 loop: CAWSVGQGYEQYF. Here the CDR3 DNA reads TGTGCCTGGAGTGTAGGGCAGGGCTACGAGCAGTACTTC.

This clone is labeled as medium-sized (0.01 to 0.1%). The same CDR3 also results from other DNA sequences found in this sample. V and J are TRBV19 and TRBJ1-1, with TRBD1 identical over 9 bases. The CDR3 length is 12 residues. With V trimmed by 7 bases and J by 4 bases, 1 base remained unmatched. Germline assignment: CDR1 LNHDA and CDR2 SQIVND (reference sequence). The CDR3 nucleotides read TGTGCCAGTAAGACAGGGGGCACTGAAGCTTTCTTT. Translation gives CASKTGGTEAFF.

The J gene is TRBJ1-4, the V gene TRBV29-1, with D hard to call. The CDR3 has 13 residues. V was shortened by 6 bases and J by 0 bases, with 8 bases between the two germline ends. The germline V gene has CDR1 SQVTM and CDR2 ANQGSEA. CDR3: CSVSPATNEKLFF. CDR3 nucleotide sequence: TGCAGCGTCTCCCCGGCAACTAATGAAAAACTGTTTTTT.

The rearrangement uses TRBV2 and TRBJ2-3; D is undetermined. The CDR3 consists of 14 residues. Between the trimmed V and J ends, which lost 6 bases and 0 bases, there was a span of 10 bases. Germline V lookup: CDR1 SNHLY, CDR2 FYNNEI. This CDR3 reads CASRDRSSTDTQYF. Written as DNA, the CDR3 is TGTGCCAGCAGAGATCGAAGTAGCACAGATACGCAGTATTTT.

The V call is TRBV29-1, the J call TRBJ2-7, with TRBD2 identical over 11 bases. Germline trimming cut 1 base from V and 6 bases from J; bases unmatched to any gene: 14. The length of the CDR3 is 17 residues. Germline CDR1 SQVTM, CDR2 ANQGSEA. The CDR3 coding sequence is TGCAGCGTTGAAGGACTAGCGGGGCCCGCCGGGTTCGGCGAGCAGTACTTC. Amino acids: CSVEGLAGPAGFGEQYF.

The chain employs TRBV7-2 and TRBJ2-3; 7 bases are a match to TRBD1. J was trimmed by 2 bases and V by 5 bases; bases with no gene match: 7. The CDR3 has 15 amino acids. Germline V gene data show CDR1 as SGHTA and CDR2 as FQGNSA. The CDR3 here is CASSLTGDITDTQYF. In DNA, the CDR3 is TGTGCCAGCAGCCTAACAGGGGATATCACAGATACGCAGTATTTT.

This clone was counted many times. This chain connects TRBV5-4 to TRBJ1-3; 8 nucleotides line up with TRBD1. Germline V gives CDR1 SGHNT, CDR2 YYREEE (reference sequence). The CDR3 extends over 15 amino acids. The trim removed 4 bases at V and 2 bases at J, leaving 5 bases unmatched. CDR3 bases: TGTGCCAGCAGCACCGACAGGGGAACTGGAAACACCATATATTTT. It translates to CASSTDRGTGNTIYF.

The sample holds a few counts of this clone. The DNA for the CDR3 is TGTGCCAGCAGTTACGGGACAGGGGGCTACGAGCAGTACTTC. Translation: CASSYGTGGYEQYF. The chain combines TRBV6-5 with TRBJ2-7, with 11 bases identical to TRBD1. The CDR3 runs to 14 residues. Looked up from germline, CDR1 is MNHEY and CDR2 is SVGAGI. The trim removed 2 bases at V and 3 bases at J, leaving 0 bases unmatched.

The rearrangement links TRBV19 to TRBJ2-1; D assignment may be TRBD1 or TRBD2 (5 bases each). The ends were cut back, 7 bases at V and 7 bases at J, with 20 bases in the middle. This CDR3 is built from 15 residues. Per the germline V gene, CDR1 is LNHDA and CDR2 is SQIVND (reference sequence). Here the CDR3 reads CASTPGLGLANEQFF. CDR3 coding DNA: TGTGCCAGTACCCCGGGGCTTGGGCTGGCGAATGAGCAGTTCTTC.

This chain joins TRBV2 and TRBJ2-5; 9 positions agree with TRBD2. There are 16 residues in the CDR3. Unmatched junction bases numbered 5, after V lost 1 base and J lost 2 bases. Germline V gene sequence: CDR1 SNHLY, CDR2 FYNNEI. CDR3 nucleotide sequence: TGTGCCAGCAGTGAAGAGGGCCTAGCGGGACAAGAGACCCAGTACTTC. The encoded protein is CASSEEGLAGQETQYF.

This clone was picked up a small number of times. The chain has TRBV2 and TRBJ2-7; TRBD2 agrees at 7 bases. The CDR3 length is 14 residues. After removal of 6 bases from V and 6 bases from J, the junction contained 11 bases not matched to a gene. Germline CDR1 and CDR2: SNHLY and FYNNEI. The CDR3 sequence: CASRRTGGDREQYF. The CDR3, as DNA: TGTGCCAGCAGGAGGACGGGGGGAGACCGCGAGCAGTACTTC. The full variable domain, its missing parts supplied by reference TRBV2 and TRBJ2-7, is EPEVTQTPSHQVTQMGQEVILRCVPISNHLYFYWYRQILGQKVEFLVSFYNNEISEKSEIFDDQFSVERPDGSNFTLKIRSTKLEDSAMYFCASRRTGGDREQYFGPGTRLTVT.

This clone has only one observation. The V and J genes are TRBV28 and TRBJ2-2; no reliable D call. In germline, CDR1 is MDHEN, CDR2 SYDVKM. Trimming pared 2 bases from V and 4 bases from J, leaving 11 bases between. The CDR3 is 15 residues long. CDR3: CASSLSPPGTGELFF. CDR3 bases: TGTGCCAGCAGTTTAAGCCCCCCGGGCACCGGGGAGCTGTTTTTT.

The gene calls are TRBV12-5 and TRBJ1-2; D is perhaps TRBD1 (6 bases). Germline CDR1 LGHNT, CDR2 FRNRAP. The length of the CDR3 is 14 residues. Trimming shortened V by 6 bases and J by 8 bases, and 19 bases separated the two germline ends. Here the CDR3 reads CASGIQGLLGGYTF. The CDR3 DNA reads TGTGCTAGTGGGATACAGGGCCTTCTCGGGGGCTACACCTTC.

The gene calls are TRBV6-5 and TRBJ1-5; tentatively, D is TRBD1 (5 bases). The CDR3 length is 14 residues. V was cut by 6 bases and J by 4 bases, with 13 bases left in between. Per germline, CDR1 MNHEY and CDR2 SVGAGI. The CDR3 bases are TGTGCCAGCAGCCGGGGACTTCTGAATCAGCCCCAGCATTTT. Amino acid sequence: CASSRGLLNQPQHF.

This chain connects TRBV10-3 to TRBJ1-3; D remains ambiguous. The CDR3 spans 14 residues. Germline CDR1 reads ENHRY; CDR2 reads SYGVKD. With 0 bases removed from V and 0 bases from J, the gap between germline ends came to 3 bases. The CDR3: CAISESDSGNTIYF. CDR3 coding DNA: TGTGCCATCAGTGAGTCAGACTCTGGAAACACCATATATTTT.

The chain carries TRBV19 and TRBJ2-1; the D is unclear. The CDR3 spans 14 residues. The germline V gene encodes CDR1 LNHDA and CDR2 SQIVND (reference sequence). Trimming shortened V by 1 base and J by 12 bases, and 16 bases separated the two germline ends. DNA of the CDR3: TGTGCCAGTAGTATAGTTACGGAGAATAGGGTGCAGTTCTTC. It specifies CASSIVTENRVQFF.